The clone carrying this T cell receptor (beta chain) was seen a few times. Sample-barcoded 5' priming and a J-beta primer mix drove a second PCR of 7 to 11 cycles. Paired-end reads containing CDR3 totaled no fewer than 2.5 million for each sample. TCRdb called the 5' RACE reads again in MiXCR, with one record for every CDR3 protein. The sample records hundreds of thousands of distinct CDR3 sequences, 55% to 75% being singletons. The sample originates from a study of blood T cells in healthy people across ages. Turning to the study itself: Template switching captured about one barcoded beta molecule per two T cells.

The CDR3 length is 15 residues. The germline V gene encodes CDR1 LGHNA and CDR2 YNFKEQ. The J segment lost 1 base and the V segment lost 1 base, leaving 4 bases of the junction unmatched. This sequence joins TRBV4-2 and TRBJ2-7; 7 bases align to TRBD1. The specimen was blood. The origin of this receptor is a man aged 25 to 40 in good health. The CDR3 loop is CASSQVGTESYEQYF. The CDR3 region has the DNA TGTGCCAGCAGCCAAGTGGGGACAGAGTCCTACGAGCAGTACTTC.